This T cell receptor beta chain comes out of a study of blood T cell repertoires in COVID-19. Overall study context: Sample material is recorded as cDNA or gDNA derived from T cells, B-cell-depleted T cells, or PBMCs.

Libraries were prepared by immunoSEQ multiplex PCR; TCRdb keeps only in-frame clonotypes and omits some of them. This sample yields some 58,000 clones, of which around 83% are seen a single time; about 9.4% belongs to the top ten. Germline CDR1 and CDR2: LGHDT and YNNKEL (reference sequence). The CDR3 totals 15 residues. As regards this clone: Compared with germline, one end of the junction differs, possibly owing to a read error.

This chain connects TRBV3-1 (or the pseudogene TRBV3-2) to TRBJ1-5; D remains ambiguous. The sample comprised peripheral blood. The receptor was derived from a man between 50 and 59 years old with COVID-19, enrolled during active disease. DNA for the CDR3: TGTGCCACCAGCCCGTCGGCGGATAGCAATCAGCCCCAGCATTTT. This translates into CATSPSADSNQPQHF.